This T cell receptor beta chain was sequenced during a study of blood T cell repertoires in COVID-19. Background on the study: Material from acute and convalescent COVID-19 was sourced from the United States, Italy and Spain. Nucleic acid was either cDNA or gDNA, and it came from T cells, B-cell-depleted T cells, or PBMCs.

As originally analysed: Reference gene primer amplification gave nucleated cell count estimates. Assay: immunoSEQ multiplex PCR; the TCRdb copy retains only in-frame clones and omits some. Clone size and the V and J calls come from that table; the DNA yielded D and trimming. The sample lists about 180,000 clones, 87% occurring once. One Seattle source followed patients from active infection through their disease course. Trimming shortened V by 2 bases and J by 6 bases, and 8 bases separated the two germline ends. CDR1 is MNHNS and CDR2 is SASEGT in the germline V gene. This CDR3 is built from 13 residues.

The source is an older woman with COVID-19, enrolled during active disease. The chain has TRBV6-1 and TRBJ1-5, with D possibly matching TRBD1 (6 bases). Sequencing was done on a sample of peripheral blood. The CDR3 DNA is TGTGCCAGCAGTGAAACAGGGATTCAGCCCCAGCATTTT. This translates into CASSETGIQPQHF.